Presented here are 18 T cell receptor beta chains from one specimen sequenced in a study of T cells after yellow fever vaccination. MiXCR, run by TCRdb on the 5' RACE reads, gives a single entry per CDR3 protein. The data contain 500,000 to 650,000 distinct CDR3 sequences, about 15% of them seen just once; the ten biggest clones take up around 16%. The sequencing used PBMCs, collected 4 to 6 days after the first yellow fever vaccination. The receptor set was obtained from a man aged 18 to 29 who received the YFV17D yellow fever vaccine.

J is TRBJ2-1 and V is TRBV4-1; tentative D call: TRBD1 (6 bases). V was trimmed by 4 bases and J by 9 bases, leaving 16 bases between them. The germline CDR1 and CDR2 sequences are MGHRA and YSYEKL. The CDR3 covers 14 residues. This CDR3 is CASSPWTGGGEQFF. CDR3 sequence (DNA): TGCGCCAGCAGCCCCTGGACTGGGGGCGGTGAGCAGTTCTTC.

The chain couples TRBV1 to TRBJ1-5. TRBV1 is noted as a pseudogene. This CDR3 region has 14 residues. The CDR3 loop is CTSSQDGVGQPQHF. CDR3 nucleotides: TGCACCAGCAGCCAAGATGGGGTAGGACAGCCCCAGCATTTT.

This clonotype appeared a single time. The V call is TRBV7-8, the J call TRBJ2-6, with D possibly TRBD2 on 6 matching bases. Deletions cut 5 bases from V and 1 base from J, with 21 bases between. CDR3 length equals 19 residues. The V gene's germline CDR1 is SGHVS and CDR2 FQNEAQ. The CDR3 DNA reads TGTGCCAGCAGCCCAGCTAGCGTTGTAGGATCGTCTGGGGCCAACGTCCTGACTTTC. Translation: CASSPASVVGSSGANVLTF.

The table lists this clonotype with a few counts. V gene TRBV29-1 combines with J gene TRBJ1-6; TRBD1 matches at 7 bases. V dropped 4 bases and J dropped 7; count of bases not matched to a gene: 4. Germline V lookup: CDR1 SQVTM, CDR2 ANQGSEA. This CDR3 has 13 residues. CDR3 protein: CSVVDRSNSPLHF. The CDR3 DNA sequence: TGCAGCGTTGTGGACAGGTCCAATTCACCCCTCCACTTT.

The chain carries TRBV4-3 and TRBJ2-3, with TRBD2 identical over 9 bases. V was clipped by 1 base and J by 6 bases; unmatched bases: 8. Germline assignment: CDR1 LGHNA and CDR2 YSLEER. The CDR3 sequence is 16 residues long. This CDR3 reads CASSQGASGAWDTQYF. The CDR3 DNA sequence: TGCGCCAGCAGCCAAGGGGCTAGCGGGGCCTGGGATACGCAGTATTTT.

This clonotype turned up a few times. The chain links TRBV11-1 to TRBJ1-5; 7 bases align to TRBD1. Germline-derived CDR1 and CDR2 are SGHAT and FQDESV (reference sequence). V lost 10 bases to trimming and J lost 0 bases; unmatched junction nucleotides: 18. This CDR3 region has 18 residues. CDR3 sequence reads: CANRTMGTEIYSNQPQHF. The CDR3, as DNA: TGTGCCAACAGGACAATGGGGACAGAGATTTATAGCAATCAGCCCCAGCATTTT.

Concerning this clonotype itself: Compared with germline, one end of the junction differs, possibly owing to a read error. V gene TRBV6-5 combines with J gene TRBJ2-3; TRBD2 might be the D (5 bases). CDR1 and CDR2 from the germline V gene are MNHEY and SVGAGI. The CDR3 contains 13 residues. This chain's CDR3 is CDSSYSWRDTQYF. CDR3 coding DNA: TGTGACAGCAGTTACTCGTGGAGGGATACGCAGTATTTT.

In its sample, this clonotype was seen a few times. The chain carries TRBV6-2 or TRBV6-3 and TRBJ1-5; the D gene is possibly TRBD1 (6 bases). The V and J ends lost 10 bases and 3 bases respectively, with 19 bases between them. This CDR3 is 15 amino acids long. Germline CDR1 MNHEY, CDR2 SVGEGT. CDR3 DNA sequence: TGTGCCAACAATATTCTAGACAGGCACAATCAGCCCCAGCATTTT. This sequence encodes CANNILDRHNQPQHF.

This clonotype was seen a handful of times. V usage is TRBV24-1 and J usage is TRBJ1-5; D is unclear. The V gene's germline CDR1 is KGHDR and CDR2 SFDVKD. Deletions cut 4 bases from V and 0 bases from J, with 6 bases between. CDR3 length equals 14 residues. CDR3 in amino acids: CATSEAYSNQPQHF. CDR3 nucleotide sequence: TGTGCCACCAGTGAAGCGTATAGCAATCAGCCCCAGCATTTT.

This clonotype was picked up many times. V gene TRBV11-2 combines with J gene TRBJ1-4, with TRBD1 matching 8 bases. This CDR3 region has 14 residues. Germline-derived CDR1 and CDR2 are SGHAT and FQNNGV. The V segment lost 4 bases and the J segment 10 bases; nucleotides outside the gene matches: 8. The CDR3 spells CASSWAAGGPKLFF. The CDR3 bases are TGTGCCAGCAGCTGGGCGGCAGGGGGCCCAAAACTGTTTTTT.

The V gene is TRBV7-9, the J gene TRBJ2-7; TRBD2 might be the D (6 bases). The ends were cut back, 5 bases at V and 5 bases at J, with 22 bases in the middle. CDR1 is SEHNR, CDR2 FQNEAQ, per germline (reference sequence). The CDR3 spans 16 residues. CDR3 coding DNA: TGTGCCAGCAGCAACCGACGGGGGACGGTTTCCGACGAGCAGTACTTC. It codes for CASSNRRGTVSDEQYF.

This clonotype was counted between two and nine times. The V gene is TRBV4-3, the J gene TRBJ2-5; 9 nucleotides line up with TRBD1. Looked up from germline, CDR1 is LGHNA and CDR2 is YSLEER. V lost 4 bases to trimming and J lost 4 bases; unmatched junction nucleotides: 7. The CDR3 contains 15 residues. CDR3 DNA: TGCGCCAGCAGCCTTGAACCGGGACAGGGAGAGACCCAGTACTTC. Translating it yields CASSLEPGQGETQYF.

The genes are TRBV30 and TRBJ2-1, with D possibly being TRBD1 (6 bases). This CDR3 has 15 residues. From germline, CDR1 is GTSNPN and CDR2 SVGIG (reference sequence). The V end was cut by 0 bases, the J end by 0 bases, with 9 bases between. The CDR3 DNA reads as TGTGCCTGGAGTGTAAGGGGGAGCTCCTACAATGAGCAGTTCTTC. Translated, it gives CAWSVRGSSYNEQFF. Full variable domain (remainder filled in from reference TRBV30 and TRBJ2-1): SQTIHQWPATLVQPVGSPLSLECTVEGTSNPNLYWYRQAAGRGLQLLFYSVGIGQISSEVPQNLSASRPQDRQFILSSKKLLLSDSGFYLCAWSVRGSSYNEQFFGPGTRLTVL.

This clonotype was seen repeatedly, ten times or more. The J gene is TRBJ1-6, the V gene TRBV7-2; D gene unclear. This CDR3 has 15 amino acids. Per germline, CDR1 SGHTA and CDR2 FQGNSA. V shed 5 bases and J shed 9 bases, with 17 bases lying between them. The CDR3 reads CASSPRAGDLSPLHF. CDR3 nucleotides: TGTGCCAGCAGCCCCCGGGCGGGAGACCTTTCACCCCTCCACTTT.

This clonotype has at least ten counts. The gene calls are TRBV18 and TRBJ2-7; TRBD1 aligns across 8 bases. The V gene's germline CDR1 is KGHSH and CDR2 LQKENI. V trimming: 8 bases; J trimming: 0 bases; junction bases outside the gene matches: 6. CDR3 size: 14 residues. The CDR3 sequence: CASSPGQGSYEQYF. Written as DNA, the CDR3 is TGTGCCAGCAGCCCCGGACAGGGCTCCTACGAGCAGTACTTC.

This clonotype was seen a handful of times. The chain uses TRBV7-2 and TRBJ1-1; D is undetermined. Trimming shortened V by 0 bases and J by 0 bases, and 5 bases separated the two germline ends. Germline V gene sequence: CDR1 SGHTA, CDR2 FQGNSA. The CDR3 is 14 amino acids. The CDR3 DNA reads as TGTGCCAGCAGCTTAGCCATAATGAACACTGAAGCTTTCTTT. This translates into CASSLAIMNTEAFF.

The rearrangement uses TRBV2 and TRBJ2-3, with D unresolved. The length of the CDR3 is 12 residues. Trimming shortened V by 6 bases and J by 8 bases, and 12 bases separated the two germline ends. The V gene's germline CDR1 is SNHLY and CDR2 FYNNEI. The CDR3 loop reads CASSPSRGTQYF. CDR3 nucleotide sequence: TGTGCCAGCAGCCCATCCCGTGGTACGCAGTATTTT.

V is TRBV6-2 or TRBV6-3 and J is TRBJ2-1, with 9 nucleotides matching TRBD1. The germline CDR1 and CDR2 sequences are MNHEY and SVGEGT. The CDR3 length is 16 residues. The V and J ends lost 5 bases and 7 bases, in that order; junction bases with no gene match: 12. The CDR3 reads CASSTEGTGLRNEQFF. CDR3 bases: TGTGCCAGCAGTACCGAGGGGACAGGGCTGCGGAATGAGCAGTTCTTC.